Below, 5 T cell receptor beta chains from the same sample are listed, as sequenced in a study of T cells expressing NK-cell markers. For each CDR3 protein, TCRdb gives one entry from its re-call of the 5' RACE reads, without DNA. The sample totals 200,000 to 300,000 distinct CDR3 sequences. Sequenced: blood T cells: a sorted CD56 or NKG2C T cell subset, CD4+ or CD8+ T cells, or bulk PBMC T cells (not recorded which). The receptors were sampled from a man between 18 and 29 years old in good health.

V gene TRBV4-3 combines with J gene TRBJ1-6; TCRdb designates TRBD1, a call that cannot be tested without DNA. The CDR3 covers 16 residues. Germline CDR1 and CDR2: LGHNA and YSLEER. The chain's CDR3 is CASSQDRAMVSSPLHF.

The CDR3 sequence: CASSIRTSGPYEQYF. The chain carries TRBV7-8 and TRBJ2-7; there is no DNA to check the TCRdb D call of TRBD2. The CDR3 sequence is 15 residues long. CDR1 is SGHVS and CDR2 is FQNEAQ in the germline V gene.

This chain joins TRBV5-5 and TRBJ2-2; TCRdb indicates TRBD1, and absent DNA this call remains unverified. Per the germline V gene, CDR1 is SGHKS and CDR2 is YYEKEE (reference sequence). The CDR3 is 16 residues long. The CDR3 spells CASSAGQVMNTGELFF.

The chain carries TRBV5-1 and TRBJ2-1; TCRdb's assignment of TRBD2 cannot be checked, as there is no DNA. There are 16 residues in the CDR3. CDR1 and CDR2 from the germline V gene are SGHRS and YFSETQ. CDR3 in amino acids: CASSLVVTSGNREQFF.

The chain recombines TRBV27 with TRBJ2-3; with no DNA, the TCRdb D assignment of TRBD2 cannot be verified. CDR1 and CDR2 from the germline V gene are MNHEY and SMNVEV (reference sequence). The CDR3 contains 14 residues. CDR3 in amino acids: CASRWGRRGDTQYF.